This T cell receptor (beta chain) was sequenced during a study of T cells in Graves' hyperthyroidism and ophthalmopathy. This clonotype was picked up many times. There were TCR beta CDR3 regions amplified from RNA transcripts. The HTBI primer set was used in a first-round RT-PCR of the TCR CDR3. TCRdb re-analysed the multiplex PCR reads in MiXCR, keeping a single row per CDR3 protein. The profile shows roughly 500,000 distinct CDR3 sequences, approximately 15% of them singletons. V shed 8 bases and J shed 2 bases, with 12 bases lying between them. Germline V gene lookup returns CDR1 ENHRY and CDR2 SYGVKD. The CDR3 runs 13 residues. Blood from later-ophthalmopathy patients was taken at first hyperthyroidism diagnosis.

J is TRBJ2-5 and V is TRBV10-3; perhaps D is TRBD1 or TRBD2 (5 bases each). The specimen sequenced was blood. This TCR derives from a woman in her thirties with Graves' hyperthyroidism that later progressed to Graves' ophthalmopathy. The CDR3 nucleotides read TGTGCCATCGGGGGAGAGATACAAGAGACCCAGTACTTC. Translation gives CAIGGEIQETQYF.